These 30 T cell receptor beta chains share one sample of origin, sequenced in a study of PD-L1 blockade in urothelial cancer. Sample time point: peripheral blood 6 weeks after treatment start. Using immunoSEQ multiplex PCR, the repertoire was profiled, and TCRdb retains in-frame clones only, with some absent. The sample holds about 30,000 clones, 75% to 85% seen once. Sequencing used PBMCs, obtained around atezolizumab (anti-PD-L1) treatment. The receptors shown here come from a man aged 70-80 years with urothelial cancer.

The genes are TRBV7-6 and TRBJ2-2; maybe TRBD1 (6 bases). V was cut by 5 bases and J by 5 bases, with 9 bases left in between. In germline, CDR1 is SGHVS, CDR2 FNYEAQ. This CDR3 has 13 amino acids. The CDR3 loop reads CASSPGQTGELFF. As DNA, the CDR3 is TGTGCCAGCAGCCCAGGACAGACCGGGGAGCTGTTTTTT.

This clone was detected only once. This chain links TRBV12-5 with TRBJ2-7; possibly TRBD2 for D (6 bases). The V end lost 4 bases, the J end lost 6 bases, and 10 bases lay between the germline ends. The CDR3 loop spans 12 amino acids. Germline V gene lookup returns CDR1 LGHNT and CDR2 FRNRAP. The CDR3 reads CASGSHGGEQYF. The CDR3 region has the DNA TGTGCTAGTGGTTCTCACGGGGGCGAGCAGTACTTC. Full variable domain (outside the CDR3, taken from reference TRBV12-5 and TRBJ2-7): DARVTQTPRHKVTEMGQEVTMRCQPILGHNTVFWYRQTMMQGLELLAYFRNRAPLDDSGMPKDRFSAEMPDATLATLKIQPSEPRDSAVYFCASGSHGGEQYFGPGTRLTVT.

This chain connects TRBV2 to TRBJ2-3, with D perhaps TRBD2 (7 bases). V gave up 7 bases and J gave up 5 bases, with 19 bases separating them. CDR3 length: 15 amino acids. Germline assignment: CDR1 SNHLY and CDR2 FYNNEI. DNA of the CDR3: TGTGCCAGCATTTGGGGGGGCCCCCCGGAAGATACGCAGTATTTT. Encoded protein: CASIWGGPPEDTQYF.

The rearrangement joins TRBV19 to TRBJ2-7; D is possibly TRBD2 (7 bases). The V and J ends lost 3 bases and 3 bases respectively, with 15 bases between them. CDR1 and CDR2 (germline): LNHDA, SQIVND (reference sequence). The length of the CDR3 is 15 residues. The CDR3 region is CASSMGGALGYEQYF. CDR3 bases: TGTGCCAGTAGTATGGGGGGGGCTCTGGGCTACGAGCAGTACTTC.

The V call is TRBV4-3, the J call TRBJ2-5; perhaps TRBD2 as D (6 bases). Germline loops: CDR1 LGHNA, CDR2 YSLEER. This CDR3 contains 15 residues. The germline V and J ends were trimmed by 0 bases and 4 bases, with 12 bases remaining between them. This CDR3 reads CASSQDGGFRETQYF. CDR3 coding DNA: TGCGCCAGCAGCCAAGACGGGGGTTTTCGAGAGACCCAGTACTTC.

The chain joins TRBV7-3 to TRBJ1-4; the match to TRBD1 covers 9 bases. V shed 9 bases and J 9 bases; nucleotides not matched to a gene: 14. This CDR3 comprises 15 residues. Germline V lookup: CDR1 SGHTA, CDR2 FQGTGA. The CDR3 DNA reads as TGTGCCAGAAACGAAAGCGGGACAGGGAAGAAAAAACTGTTTTTT. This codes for CARNESGTGKKKLFF.

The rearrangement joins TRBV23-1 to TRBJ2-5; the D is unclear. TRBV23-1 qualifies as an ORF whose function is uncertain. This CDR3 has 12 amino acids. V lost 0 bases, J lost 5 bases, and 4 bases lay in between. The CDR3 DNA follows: TGCGCCAGCAGTCAATCGAGGGAGACCCAGTACTTC. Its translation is CASSQSRETQYF.

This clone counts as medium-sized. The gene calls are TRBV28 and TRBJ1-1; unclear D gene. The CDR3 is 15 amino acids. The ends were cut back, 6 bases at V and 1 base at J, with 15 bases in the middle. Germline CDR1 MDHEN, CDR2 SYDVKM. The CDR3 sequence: CASSLVVAANTEAFF. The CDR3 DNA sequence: TGTGCCAGCAGCCTAGTGGTGGCGGCGAACACTGAAGCTTTCTTT.

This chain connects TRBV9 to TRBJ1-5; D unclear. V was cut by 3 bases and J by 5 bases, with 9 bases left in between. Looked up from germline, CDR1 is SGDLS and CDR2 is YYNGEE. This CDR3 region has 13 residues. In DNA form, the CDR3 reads TGTGCCAGCAGCGCCGGAGAAGATCAGCCCCAGCATTTT. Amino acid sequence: CASSAGEDQPQHF.

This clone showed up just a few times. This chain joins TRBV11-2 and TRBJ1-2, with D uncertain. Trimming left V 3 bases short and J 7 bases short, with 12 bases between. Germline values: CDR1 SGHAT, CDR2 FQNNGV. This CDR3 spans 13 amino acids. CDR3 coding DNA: TGTGCCAGCAGCTTCCTCCCAGGTGGTGGCTACACCTTC. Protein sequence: CASSFLPGGGYTF.

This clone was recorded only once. CDR3 sequence (DNA): TGCGCCAGCAGCCAAGATTGGGGACTAGCGTCCTACAATGAGCAGTTCTTC. This sequence encodes CASSQDWGLASYNEQFF. The rearrangement joins TRBV4-1 to TRBJ2-1; 10 bases line up with TRBD2. CDR3 size: 17 residues. The ends lost 0 bases at V and 1 base at J; junction bases unmatched: 3. Germline V lookup: CDR1 MGHRA, CDR2 YSYEKL.

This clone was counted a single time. The CDR3 DNA is TGTGCCAGCAGCCAGACAGGGGGCGGTCAGCCCCAGCATTTT. Amino acid sequence: CASSQTGGGQPQHF. The chain carries TRBV7-9 and TRBJ1-5, with TRBD1 identical over 10 bases. The germline V gene has CDR1 SEHNR and CDR2 FQNEAQ (reference sequence). CDR3 size: 14 residues. The ends lost 5 bases at V and 6 bases at J; junction bases unmatched: 4.

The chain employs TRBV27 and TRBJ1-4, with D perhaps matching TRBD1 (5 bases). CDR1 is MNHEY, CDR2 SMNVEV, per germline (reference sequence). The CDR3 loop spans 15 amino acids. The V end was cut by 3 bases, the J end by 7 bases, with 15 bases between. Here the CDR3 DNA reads TGTGCCAGCAGTTTTATCCAGGGTAAACGTGAAAAACTGTTTTTT. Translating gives CASSFIQGKREKLFF.

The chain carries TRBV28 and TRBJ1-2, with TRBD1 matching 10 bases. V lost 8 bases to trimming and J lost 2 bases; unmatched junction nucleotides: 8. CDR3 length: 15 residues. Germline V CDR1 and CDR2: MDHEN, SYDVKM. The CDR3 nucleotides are TGTGCCAGCCAAATTCCGGGACAGGGGAACTATGGCTACACCTTC. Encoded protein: CASQIPGQGNYGYTF.

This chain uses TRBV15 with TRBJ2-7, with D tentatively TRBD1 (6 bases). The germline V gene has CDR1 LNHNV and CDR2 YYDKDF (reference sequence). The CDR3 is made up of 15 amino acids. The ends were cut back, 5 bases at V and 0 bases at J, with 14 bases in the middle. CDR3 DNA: TGTGCCACCAGCCTCCCCGGGACACTCTCCTACGAGCAGTACTTC. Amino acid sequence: CATSLPGTLSYEQYF.

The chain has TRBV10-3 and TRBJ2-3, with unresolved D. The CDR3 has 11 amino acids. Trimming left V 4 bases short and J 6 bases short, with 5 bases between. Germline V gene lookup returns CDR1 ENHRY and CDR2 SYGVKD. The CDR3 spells CAISAVDTQYF. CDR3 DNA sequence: TGTGCCATCAGTGCGGTGGATACGCAGTATTTT.

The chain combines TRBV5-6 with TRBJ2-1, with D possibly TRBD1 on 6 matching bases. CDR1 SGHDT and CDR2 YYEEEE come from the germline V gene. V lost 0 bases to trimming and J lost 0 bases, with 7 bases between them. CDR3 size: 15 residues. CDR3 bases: TGTGCCAGCAGCTTGGACAGGGCCTCCTACAATGAGCAGTTCTTC. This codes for CASSLDRASYNEQFF.

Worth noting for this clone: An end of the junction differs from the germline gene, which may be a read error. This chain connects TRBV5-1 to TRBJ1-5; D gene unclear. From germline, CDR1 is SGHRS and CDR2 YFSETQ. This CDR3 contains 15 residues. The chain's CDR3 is CASSLDPRGNQPQHF. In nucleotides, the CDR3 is TGCGCCAGCAGTTTGGACCCGAGGGGCAATCAGCCCCAGCATTTT.

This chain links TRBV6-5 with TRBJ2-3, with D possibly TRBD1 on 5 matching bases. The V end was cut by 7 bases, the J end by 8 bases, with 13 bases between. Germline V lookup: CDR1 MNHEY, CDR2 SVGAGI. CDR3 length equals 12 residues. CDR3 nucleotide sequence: TGTGCCAGCAATAGACAGACGGGTACGCAGTATTTT. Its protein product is CASNRQTGTQYF.

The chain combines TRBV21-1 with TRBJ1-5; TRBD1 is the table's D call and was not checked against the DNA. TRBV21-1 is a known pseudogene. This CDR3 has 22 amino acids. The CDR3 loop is CASSKLRGRLDREGWGNQPQHF. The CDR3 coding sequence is TGTGCCAGCAGCAAACTACGCGGGCGGCTGGACAGGGAGGGTTGGGGCAATCAGCCCCAGCATTTT.

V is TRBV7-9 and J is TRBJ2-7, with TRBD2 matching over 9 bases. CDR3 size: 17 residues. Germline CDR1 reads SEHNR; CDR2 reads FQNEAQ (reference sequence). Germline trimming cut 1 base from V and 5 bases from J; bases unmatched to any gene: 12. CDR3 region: CASSLVGSGSGKNEQYF. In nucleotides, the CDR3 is TGTGCCAGCAGCTTAGTTGGTAGCGGGAGTGGAAAAAACGAGCAGTACTTC.

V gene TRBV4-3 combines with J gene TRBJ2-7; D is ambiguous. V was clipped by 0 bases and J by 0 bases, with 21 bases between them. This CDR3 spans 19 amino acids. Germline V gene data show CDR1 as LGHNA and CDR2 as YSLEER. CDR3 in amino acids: CASSQDVKGEEMSSYEQYF. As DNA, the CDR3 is TGCGCCAGCAGCCAAGATGTAAAAGGCGAGGAAATGAGCTCCTACGAGCAGTACTTC.

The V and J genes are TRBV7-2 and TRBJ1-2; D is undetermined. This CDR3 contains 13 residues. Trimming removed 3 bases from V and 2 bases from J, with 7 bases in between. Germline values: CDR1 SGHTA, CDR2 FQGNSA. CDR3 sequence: CASSLRSNYGYTF. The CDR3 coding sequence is TGTGCCAGCAGCTTGAGGTCGAACTATGGCTACACCTTC.

CDR3 coding DNA: TGTGCCAGCAGCACAACAGGGTTTGGCTACACCTTC. This encodes CASSTTGFGYTF. The chain carries TRBV7-2 and TRBJ1-2; perhaps TRBD1 as D (6 bases). This CDR3 contains 12 residues. The germline V and J ends were trimmed by 5 bases and 7 bases, with 11 bases remaining between them. Looked up from germline, CDR1 is SGHTA and CDR2 is FQGNSA. Complete variable domain (other parts from reference TRBV7-2 and TRBJ1-2): GAGVSQSPSNKVTEKGKDVELRCDPISGHTALYWYRQSLGQGLEFLIYFQGNSAPDKSGLPSDRFSAERTGGSVSTLTIQRTQQEDSAVYLCASSTTGFGYTFGSGTRLTVV.

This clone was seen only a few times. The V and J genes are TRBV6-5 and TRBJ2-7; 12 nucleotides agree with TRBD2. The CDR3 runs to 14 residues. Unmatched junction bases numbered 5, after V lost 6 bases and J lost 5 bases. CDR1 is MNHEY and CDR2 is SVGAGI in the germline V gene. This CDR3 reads CASRLAGGPDEQYF. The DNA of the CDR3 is TGTGCCAGCAGGCTAGCGGGAGGGCCGGACGAGCAGTACTTC.

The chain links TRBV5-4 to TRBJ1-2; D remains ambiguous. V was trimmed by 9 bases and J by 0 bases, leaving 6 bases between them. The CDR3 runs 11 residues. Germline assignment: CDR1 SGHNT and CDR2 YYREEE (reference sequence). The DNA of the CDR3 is TGTGCCACCTCTACTAACTATGGCTACACCTTC. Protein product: CATSTNYGYTF. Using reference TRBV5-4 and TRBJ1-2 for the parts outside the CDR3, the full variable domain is ETGVTQSPTHLIKTRGQQVTLRCSSQSGHNTVSWYQQALGQGPQFIFQYYREEENGRGNFPPRFSGLQFPNYSSELNVNALELDDSALYLCATSTNYGYTFGSGTRLTVV.

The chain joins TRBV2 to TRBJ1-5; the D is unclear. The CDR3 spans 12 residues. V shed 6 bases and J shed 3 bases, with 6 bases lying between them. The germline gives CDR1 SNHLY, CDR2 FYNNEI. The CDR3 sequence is CASSDSNQPQHF. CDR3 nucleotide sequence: TGTGCCAGCAGCGACTCCAATCAGCCCCAGCATTTT.

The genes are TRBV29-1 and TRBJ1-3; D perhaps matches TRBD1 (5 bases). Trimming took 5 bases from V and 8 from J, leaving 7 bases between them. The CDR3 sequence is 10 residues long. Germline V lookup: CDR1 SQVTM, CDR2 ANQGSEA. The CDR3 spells CSVSGDTIYF. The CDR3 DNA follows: TGCAGCGTTTCGGGGGACACCATATATTTT.

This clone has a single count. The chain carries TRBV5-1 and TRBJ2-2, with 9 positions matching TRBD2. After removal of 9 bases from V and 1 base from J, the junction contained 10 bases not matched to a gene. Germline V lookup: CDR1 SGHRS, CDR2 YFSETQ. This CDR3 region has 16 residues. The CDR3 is CATHPGLAQNTGELFF. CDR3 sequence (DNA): TGCGCCACCCACCCGGGACTAGCCCAGAACACCGGGGAGCTGTTTTTT.

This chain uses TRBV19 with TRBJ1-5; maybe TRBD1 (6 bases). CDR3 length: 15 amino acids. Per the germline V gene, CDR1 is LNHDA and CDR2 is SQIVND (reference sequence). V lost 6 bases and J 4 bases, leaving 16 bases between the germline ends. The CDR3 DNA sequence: TGTGCCAGTAGCCGCGCCCGGACAGCGAATCAGCCCCAGCATTTT. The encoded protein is CASSRARTANQPQHF.